The 24 T cell receptor beta chains below were found in one sample sequenced in a study of cytomegalovirus exposure and HLA in healthy donors. It was with 60 Vbeta and 13 Jbeta primers that the PCR ran. Profiling relied on immunoSEQ multiplex PCR, and the TCRdb table lists in-frame clones only, not all of them. The sample includes 170,000 or so clones, around 80% of them seen just once. The sequenced sample consisted of PBMCs. The receptors were gathered from a man aged 18 to 29 in good health and CMV-seronegative.

Here the CDR3 DNA reads TGCGCCAGCAGCCAGCAGGGGTACGGGGAGCTGTTTTTT. Translating it yields CASSQQGYGELFF. The rearrangement uses TRBV4-3 and TRBJ2-2; the D gene is possibly TRBD1 (6 bases). Trimming pared 3 bases from V and 7 bases from J, leaving 9 bases between. CDR1 LGHNA and CDR2 YSLEER come from the germline V gene. This CDR3 spans 13 amino acids.

This sequence joins TRBV4-3 and TRBJ2-3, with 8 bases lining up with TRBD2. The CDR3 covers 17 residues. V trimming: 4 bases; J trimming: 0 bases; junction bases outside the gene matches: 9. Looked up from germline, CDR1 is LGHNA and CDR2 is YSLEER. CDR3 loop: CASSPTIERESTDTQYF. As DNA, the CDR3 is TGCGCCAGCAGCCCCACTATCGAGCGGGAGAGCACAGATACGCAGTATTTT.

This clone has more than one count but fewer than ten. The J gene is TRBJ2-7, the V gene TRBV7-2; perhaps TRBD2 as D (6 bases). Trimming took off 6 bases at V and 0 bases at J, with 12 bases between the two ends. Germline V gives CDR1 SGHTA, CDR2 FQGNSA. The CDR3 extends over 14 amino acids. The CDR3 protein is CASSVGGTSYEQYF. Written as DNA, the CDR3 is TGTGCCAGCAGTGTGGGGGGAACCTCCTACGAGCAGTACTTC.

The V and J genes are TRBV7-7 and TRBJ2-2; 7 bases fit TRBD1. There are 14 residues in the CDR3. Looked up from germline, CDR1 is SSHAT and CDR2 is FNYEAQ (reference sequence). In DNA, the CDR3 is TGTGCTAGCCGGGACAGCATAACGTCCGGGGAGCTGTTTTTT. Translating it yields CASRDSITSGELFF.

V is TRBV4-1 and J is TRBJ1-6; D is unclear. The V gene's germline CDR1 is MGHRA and CDR2 YSYEKL. The V and J ends lost 0 bases and 10 bases respectively, with 16 bases between them. The CDR3 contains 16 residues. CDR3 in amino acids: CASSQDTRAGGSPLHF. CDR3 DNA: TGCGCCAGCAGCCAAGATACGAGGGCAGGCGGGTCACCCCTCCACTTT.

V and J are TRBV4-1 and TRBJ2-7, with 9 bases identical to TRBD2. The ends lost 0 bases at V and 9 bases at J; junction bases unmatched: 6. Germline lookup yields CDR1 MGHRA and CDR2 YSYEKL. The CDR3 extends over 14 amino acids. This chain's CDR3 is CASSQEEGGGVQYF. CDR3 coding DNA: TGCGCCAGCAGCCAAGAGGAGGGCGGGGGGGTGCAGTACTTC.

This clone was seen a handful of times. The sample holds other DNA sequences that translate to the same CDR3. This chain joins TRBV6-1 and TRBJ2-6; D is uncertain. The CDR3 sequence is 15 residues long. From germline, CDR1 is MNHNS and CDR2 SASEGT. Trimming shortened V by 1 base and J by 0 bases, and 4 bases separated the two germline ends. CDR3 sequence: CASSEDSSGANVLTF. CDR3 sequence (DNA): TGTGCCAGCAGTGAAGACAGCTCTGGGGCCAACGTCCTGACTTTC.

V is TRBV7-3 and J is TRBJ1-2; 10 bases agree with TRBD1. The CDR3 extends over 14 amino acids. Germline V gives CDR1 SGHTA, CDR2 FQGTGA. J was trimmed by 8 bases and V by 3 bases; bases with no gene match: 6. The DNA for the CDR3 is TGTGCCAGCAGCTTCCGGGACAGGGGAGAGGGCTACACCTTC. It translates to CASSFRDRGEGYTF.

The chain is built from TRBV27 and TRBJ1-1; D not certain. Germline loops: CDR1 MNHEY, CDR2 SMNVEV (reference sequence). The CDR3 loop spans 13 amino acids. V was trimmed by 6 bases and J by 1 base, leaving 9 bases between them. The CDR3 nucleotides read TGTGCCAGCAGAGACCGACAGAACACTGAAGCTTTCTTT. It yields the protein CASRDRQNTEAFF.

This chain uses TRBV5-1 with TRBJ1-4; 7 bases are shared with TRBD1. Germline values: CDR1 SGHRS, CDR2 YFSETQ. The V gene end was trimmed by 0 bases and the J gene end by 8 bases; junction bases not matched to a gene: 7. The CDR3 loop spans 15 amino acids. The DNA of the CDR3 is TGCGCCAGCAGCTTGGCGACAGGGTTAGGAGAAAAACTGTTTTTT. It yields the protein CASSLATGLGEKLFF.

The chain is built from TRBV7-6 and TRBJ1-6; perhaps TRBD1 as D (6 bases). The CDR3 is 13 residues long. With 10 bases removed from V and 7 bases from J, the gap between germline ends came to 14 bases. The V gene's germline CDR1 is SGHVS and CDR2 FNYEAQ. In nucleotides, the CDR3 is TGTGCCATCCTAGGGGGTAGGAATTCACCCCTCCACTTT. It translates to CAILGGRNSPLHF.

This rearrangement joins TRBV6-6 to TRBJ1-1; possibly TRBD1 for D (5 bases). Deletions cut 0 bases from V and 3 bases from J, with 11 bases between. Germline V gene sequence: CDR1 MNHNY, CDR2 SVGAGI (reference sequence). The CDR3 runs to 15 residues. The CDR3 DNA reads as TGTGCCAGCAGTTACTCGAGGGGAGGTGACACTGAAGCTTTCTTT. The encoded protein is CASSYSRGGDTEAFF.

The CDR3, as DNA: TGTGCCAGTAACGACAGGGTCGGGGAGCTGTTTTTT. Amino acids: CASNDRVGELFF. V usage is TRBV19 and J usage is TRBJ2-2; 7 nucleotides match TRBD1. Germline-derived CDR1 and CDR2 are LNHDA and SQIVND (reference sequence). The CDR3 loop spans 12 amino acids. V dropped 7 bases and J dropped 7; count of bases not matched to a gene: 3.

The rearrangement uses TRBV6-1 and TRBJ1-2, with 7 bases fitting TRBD1. The CDR3 contains 13 residues. CDR1 and CDR2 from the germline V gene are MNHNS and SASEGT. V shed 2 bases and J 7 bases; nucleotides not matched to a gene: 4. CDR3 DNA sequence: TGTGCCAGCAGTGAACCAGGGGGAACTGGCTACACCTTC. Protein product: CASSEPGGTGYTF.

CDR3 protein: CASSWGQTNTEAFF. Written as DNA, the CDR3 is TGCGCCAGCAGCTGGGGGCAGACGAACACTGAAGCTTTCTTT. V and J are TRBV5-1 and TRBJ1-1; a possible D gene is TRBD1 (6 bases). Trimming took off 3 bases at V and 1 base at J, with 10 bases between the two ends. CDR1 and CDR2 (germline): SGHRS, YFSETQ. The CDR3 has 14 residues.

The chain employs TRBV27 and TRBJ1-5; D not resolved. This CDR3 has 13 amino acids. CDR1 is MNHEY, CDR2 SMNVEV, per germline (reference sequence). V was pared by 4 bases and J by 3 bases, with 7 bases between. The CDR3 DNA reads TGTGCCAGCAGTTCCCCCCACAATCAGCCCCAGCATTTT. Translating it yields CASSSPHNQPQHF.

This CDR3 is CASSRLVSTGELFF. The CDR3 coding sequence is TGTGCCAGCAGTCGACTAGTTTCCACCGGGGAGCTGTTTTTT. V usage is TRBV7-3 and J usage is TRBJ2-2; a weak D match, TRBD2 (6 bases). V lost 6 bases and J 4 bases, leaving 12 bases between the germline ends. The CDR3 spans 14 residues. Germline V gene lookup returns CDR1 SGHTA and CDR2 FQGTGA.

Only one count was recorded for this clone. The chain employs TRBV6-6 and TRBJ1-2; perhaps TRBD1 as D (5 bases). Per the germline V gene, CDR1 is MNHNY and CDR2 is SVGAGI (reference sequence). CDR3 length: 13 amino acids. V dropped 8 bases and J dropped 5 bases, with 15 bases sitting between them. CDR3 amino acids: CASGAGNPYGYTF. The CDR3 DNA follows: TGTGCCAGCGGGGCGGGGAATCCTTATGGCTACACCTTC.

The chain links TRBV6-6 to TRBJ2-5; TRBD2 is a possible D gene (5 bases). With 2 bases removed from V and 1 base from J, the gap between germline ends came to 11 bases. CDR1 and CDR2 from the germline V gene are MNHNY and SVGAGI (reference sequence). The CDR3 spans 15 residues. The CDR3 here is CASSYPRGSQETQYF. The CDR3 bases are TGTGCCAGCAGTTACCCCCGGGGAAGCCAAGAGACCCAGTACTTC.

The V call is TRBV5-4, the J call TRBJ2-5; 13 nucleotides agree with TRBD2. The CDR3 totals 16 residues. Germline assignment: CDR1 SGHNT and CDR2 YYREEE (reference sequence). V shed 3 bases and J 4 bases; nucleotides not matched to a gene: 6. CDR3 loop: CASSSRTSGRGETQYF. The CDR3 bases are TGTGCCAGCAGCTCCCGGACTAGCGGGAGAGGAGAGACCCAGTACTTC.

The chain uses TRBV5-4 and TRBJ2-1, with D perhaps matching TRBD2 (5 bases). Trimming stripped 3 bases from V and 5 bases from J, with 9 bases between. CDR3 length equals 13 residues. Germline V lookup: CDR1 SGHNT, CDR2 YYREEE (reference sequence). The CDR3, as DNA: TGTGCCAGCAGCTCCGGGAAGCACAATGAGCAGTTCTTC. As protein: CASSSGKHNEQFF.

This clone occurred once. The chain carries TRBV6-5 and TRBJ1-1; D may be TRBD1 (5 bases). The germline gives CDR1 MNHEY, CDR2 SVGAGI. This CDR3 comprises 15 residues. Trimming pared 2 bases from V and 5 bases from J, leaving 15 bases between. CDR3: CASSYGRTGGTEAFF. The CDR3 bases are TGTGCCAGCAGTTACGGAAGGACGGGGGGGACTGAAGCTTTCTTT.

In its sample, this clone was seen a few times. This chain links TRBV9 with TRBJ2-7; D is perhaps TRBD2 (7 bases). CDR1 and CDR2 from the germline V gene are SGDLS and YYNGEE. With 2 bases removed from V and 7 bases from J, the gap between germline ends came to 13 bases. This CDR3 region has 13 residues. CDR3 loop: CASSVGGQLEQYF. The DNA of the CDR3 is TGTGCCAGCAGCGTGGGGGGGCAGTTGGAGCAGTACTTC.

The rearrangement uses TRBV27 and TRBJ1-5; a weak D match, TRBD1 (5 bases). Trimming removed 5 bases from V and 4 bases from J, with 15 bases in between. Germline CDR1 is MNHEY and CDR2 is SMNVEV (reference sequence). This CDR3 region has 15 residues. CDR3 in DNA: TGTGCCAGCAGTATGGGGAGGGGAGGTAATCAGCCCCAGCATTTT. This translates into CASSMGRGGNQPQHF.